Below are 8 T cell receptor beta chains sequenced from a single sample in a study of T-cell reconstitution after alpha-beta-depleted transplantation in children. Unique molecular identifiers were incorporated during preparation of the TCRbeta library. TCRdb re-called the PCR reads through MiXCR, storing one row per CDR3 protein. The table includes approximately 520,000 distinct CDR3 sequences, over 9.5% detected once. The sequencing here drew on PBMCs, mostly from graft donor cells, taken 180 days after TCRalphabeta/CD19-depleted stem cell transplant. The origin of the receptors is a female patient aged 2 to 10 who had a stem cell transplant for aplastic anemia, so the T cells may come from the graft donor.

V is TRBV28 and J is TRBJ2-4; D uncertain. CDR1 and CDR2 from the germline V gene are MDHEN and SYDVKM. There are 12 residues in the CDR3. Trimming removed 8 bases from V and 3 bases from J, with 8 bases in between. Written as DNA, the CDR3 is TGTGCCAGCCGTGACGGCAAAAACATTCAGTACTTC. Protein: CASRDGKNIQYF.

There are a few counts of this clonotype. The chain combines TRBV7-2 with TRBJ1-5, with TRBD1 as a possible D gene (6 bases). The V and J ends lost 2 bases and 3 bases respectively, with 8 bases between them. The CDR3 extends over 14 amino acids. CDR1 is SGHTA and CDR2 is FQGNSA in the germline V gene. CDR3 amino acids: CASSLSGDNQPQHF. The CDR3 coding sequence is TGTGCCAGCAGCTTATCAGGGGACAATCAGCCCCAGCATTTT.

The V gene is TRBV23-1, the J gene TRBJ2-2, with D possibly being TRBD1 (5 bases). TRBV23-1 belongs to the ORF category, with a function that is uncertain. The germline V and J ends were trimmed by 6 bases and 6 bases, with 8 bases remaining between them. The CDR3 length is 12 residues. The CDR3 is CASRKGAGELFF. The CDR3 DNA follows: TGCGCCAGCAGAAAAGGGGCCGGGGAGCTGTTTTTT.

In its sample, this clonotype was seen many times. The V and J genes are TRBV18 and TRBJ2-1; TRBD1 matches 7 bases. Per the germline V gene, CDR1 is KGHSH and CDR2 is LQKENI. V was pared by 3 bases and J by 5 bases, with 10 bases of the junction left unmatched. This CDR3 comprises 16 residues. CDR3 region: CASSPARGGDNNEQFF. CDR3 DNA sequence: TGTGCCAGCTCACCCGCGAGAGGGGGCGACAACAATGAGCAGTTCTTC.

This rearrangement joins TRBV7-2 to TRBJ2-3; D may be TRBD1 or TRBD2 (5 bases each). Germline loops: CDR1 SGHTA, CDR2 FQGNSA. With 8 bases removed from V and 2 bases from J, the gap between germline ends came to 8 bases. The CDR3 is made up of 12 amino acids. The CDR3 nucleotides read TGTGCCAGCCTGGGGGTCACAGATACGCAGTATTTT. Translating gives CASLGVTDTQYF.

This clonotype has only a few counts. This chain joins TRBV7-8 and TRBJ2-7, with 10 bases identical to TRBD2. Germline values: CDR1 SGHVS, CDR2 FQNEAQ. The CDR3 has 15 residues. The junction had 6 bases not matched to a gene; V was cut back by 1 base and J by 6 bases. CDR3 DNA: TGTGCCAGCAGCTTAGACAGCGGGAGGGCCCGCGAGCAGTACTTC. This encodes CASSLDSGRAREQYF.

In its sample, this clonotype was seen many times. The rearrangement joins TRBV5-1 to TRBJ2-1; 11 positions agree with TRBD2. There are 17 residues in the CDR3. The junction had 12 bases not matched to a gene; V was cut back by 4 bases and J by 6 bases. Germline assignment: CDR1 SGHRS and CDR2 YFSETQ. In DNA form, the CDR3 reads TGCGCCAGCAGCCCGACTAGCGGGATTTTTAGCCCCAATGAGCAGTTCTTC. As protein: CASSPTSGIFSPNEQFF.

This clonotype was picked up a small number of times. The chain carries TRBV18 and TRBJ2-1; 10 bases map to TRBD2. V lost 2 bases to trimming and J lost 8 bases; unmatched junction nucleotides: 9. Looked up from germline, CDR1 is KGHSH and CDR2 is LQKENI. CDR3 length: 16 amino acids. The CDR3 is CASSPGYLAGEDEQFF. CDR3 sequence (DNA): TGTGCCAGCTCACCAGGTTACCTAGCGGGGGAGGATGAGCAGTTCTTC.